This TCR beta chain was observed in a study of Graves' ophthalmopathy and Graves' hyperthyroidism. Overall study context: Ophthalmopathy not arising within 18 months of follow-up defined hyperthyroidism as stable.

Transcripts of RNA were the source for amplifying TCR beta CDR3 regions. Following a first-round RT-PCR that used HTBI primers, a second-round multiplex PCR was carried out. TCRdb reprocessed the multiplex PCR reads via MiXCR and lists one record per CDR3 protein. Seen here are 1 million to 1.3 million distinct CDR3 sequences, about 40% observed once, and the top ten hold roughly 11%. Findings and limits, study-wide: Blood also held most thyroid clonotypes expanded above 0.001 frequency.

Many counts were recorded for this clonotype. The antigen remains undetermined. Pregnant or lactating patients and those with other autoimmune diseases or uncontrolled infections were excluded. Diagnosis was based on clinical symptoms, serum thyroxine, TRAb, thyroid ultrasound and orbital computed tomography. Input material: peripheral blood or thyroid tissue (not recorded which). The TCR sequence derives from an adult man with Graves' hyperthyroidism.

Written as DNA, the CDR3 is TGTGCCAGCTTAGGGACCAACATGAACACTGAAGCTTTCTTT. This sequence encodes CASLGTNMNTEAFF. The chain joins TRBV18 to TRBJ1-1; D perhaps matches TRBD1 (5 bases). The V end lost 7 bases, the J end lost 0 bases, and 12 bases lay between the germline ends. CDR3 length: 14 amino acids. Germline V gene lookup returns CDR1 KGHSH and CDR2 LQKENI.